The 13 T cell receptor beta chains presented below share a single source sample, sequenced in a study of beta chain features in type 1 diabetes. All of the isolated RNA was reverse transcribed, so expressed TCRB transcripts were sequenced. This table comes from immunoSEQ multiplex PCR, and its TCRdb copy is limited to in-frame clones, with some not included. The data contain some 150,000 clones, 9% to 9.5% of them seen just once; the ten biggest clones take up roughly 0.7%. The specimen was central memory CD4+ T cells from blood. These receptors originate from a man younger than 35 in good health.

The chain couples TRBV4-1 to TRBJ2-7, with D tentatively TRBD1 (6 bases). Trimming took 1 base from V and 3 from J, leaving 13 bases between them. The CDR3 is 15 residues long. Germline loops: CDR1 MGHRA, CDR2 YSYEKL. The CDR3 here is CASSQGAQGSYEQYF. In DNA, the CDR3 is TGCGCCAGCAGCCAAGGGGCACAGGGTAGCTACGAGCAGTACTTC.

This clone was counted only a few times. The chain employs TRBV7-2 and TRBJ1-5, with D tentatively TRBD1 (5 bases). Trimming removed 5 bases at V and 5 bases at J, with 25 bases between. CDR1 is SGHTA and CDR2 is FQGNSA in the germline V gene. The CDR3 runs 18 residues. Here the CDR3 DNA reads TGTGCCAGCAGCCCCGGGTGGAGGGGCCATAGAACGGATCAGCCCCAGCATTTT. Translated: CASSPGWRGHRTDQPQHF. Supplemented by reference TRBV7-2 and TRBJ1-5, the full variable domain reads GAGVSQSPSNKVTEKGKDVELRCDPISGHTALYWYRQSLGQGLEFLIYFQGNSAPDKSGLPSDRFSAERTGGSVSTLTIQRTQQEDSAVYLCASSPGWRGHRTDQPQHFGDGTRLSIL.

This chain connects TRBV9 to TRBJ2-2; 7 nucleotides match TRBD1. CDR1 and CDR2 (germline): SGDLS, YYNGEE. This CDR3 spans 15 amino acids. Losses at the gene ends were 3 bases for V and 6 bases for J; bases not matched to a gene: 8. CDR3 region: CASSAHNGQAGELFF. Here the CDR3 DNA reads TGTGCCAGCAGCGCCCATAATGGACAGGCCGGGGAGCTGTTTTTT.

V and J are TRBV5-1 and TRBJ2-5; a possible D gene is TRBD2 (5 bases). The germline V and J ends were trimmed by 0 bases and 3 bases, with 9 bases remaining between them. CDR3 length equals 14 residues. Germline CDR1 SGHRS, CDR2 YFSETQ. As DNA, the CDR3 is TGCGCCAGCAGCTTGGCCCGGGGAGAAGAGACCCAGTACTTC. Translation: CASSLARGEETQYF.

This clone was counted a few times. A read error is likely, as this CDR3 ends without the conserved phenylalanine or tryptophan. CDR3 nucleotides: TGTGCCAGCGGGCCAGGGAACACCATATATGTT. Translating it yields CASGPGNTIYV. The chain employs TRBV6-6 and TRBJ1-3, with a tentative D call TRBD1 (5 bases). Germline V gene lookup returns CDR1 MNHNY and CDR2 SVGAGI (reference sequence). V lost 8 bases to trimming and J lost 7 bases, with 9 bases between them. CDR3 length: 11 amino acids.

This clone was found a few times. This chain connects TRBV6-5 to TRBJ2-1, with D perhaps matching TRBD2 (5 bases). Per the germline V gene, CDR1 is MNHEY and CDR2 is SVGAGI. Trimming removed 5 bases at V and 9 bases at J, with 17 bases between. The CDR3 has 14 amino acids. The CDR3 DNA sequence: TGTGCCAGCAGTCCGGGATTAGGGTGGAGTGAGCAGTTCTTC. The encoded protein is CASSPGLGWSEQFF.

The V gene is TRBV7-6, the J gene TRBJ2-7, with D perhaps matching TRBD2 (5 bases). The germline CDR1 and CDR2 sequences are SGHVS and FNYEAQ. Between the trimmed V and J ends, which lost 3 bases and 6 bases, there was a span of 12 bases. This CDR3 spans 13 amino acids. CDR3 sequence: CASSFRGSIEQYF. The CDR3 region has the DNA TGTGCCAGCAGCTTTCGGGGAAGCATCGAGCAGTACTTC.

The DNA of the CDR3 is TGTGCCAGCAGACCGGGACAGGGGATATTATCCTACAATGAGCAGTTCTTC. This sequence encodes CASRPGQGILSYNEQFF. The chain recombines TRBV2 with TRBJ2-1, with 10 positions matching TRBD1. The junction had 9 bases not matched to a gene; V was cut back by 6 bases and J by 1 base. Germline V gives CDR1 SNHLY, CDR2 FYNNEI. The CDR3 is 17 residues long.

Notes on this clone: Other DNA sequences in this sample translate to the same CDR3. This sequence joins TRBV5-1 and TRBJ2-3; 11 bases match TRBD2. The ends lost 5 bases at V and 0 bases at J; junction bases unmatched: 2. Germline-derived CDR1 and CDR2 are SGHRS and YFSETQ. The CDR3 length is 15 residues. The CDR3 DNA is TGCGCCAGCAGACTAGCGGGGGAGAGCACAGATACGCAGTATTTT. It encodes CASRLAGESTDTQYF.

This clone was detected a few times. The chain links TRBV7-2 to TRBJ1-3; D uncertain. The CDR3 spans 12 residues. CDR1 and CDR2 (germline): SGHTA, FQGNSA. V lost 5 bases and J lost 1, with 3 bases in between. The CDR3 reads CASSPSGNTIYF. For the CDR3, the DNA is TGTGCCAGCAGCCCGTCTGGAAACACCATATATTTT.

This clone was picked up a small number of times. The genes are TRBV6-5 and TRBJ2-6; D uncertain. The V and J ends lost 4 bases and 1 base respectively, with 8 bases between them. This CDR3 has 15 residues. Germline assignment: CDR1 MNHEY and CDR2 SVGAGI. The CDR3 bases are TGTGCCAGCAGTTCCCCGTATTCTGGGGCCAACGTCCTGACTTTC. Residues: CASSSPYSGANVLTF.

In its sample, this clone was seen a few times. The rearrangement joins TRBV18 to TRBJ2-5; D is possibly TRBD1 (5 bases). The CDR3 spans 15 residues. Germline V gives CDR1 KGHSH, CDR2 LQKENI. V dropped 0 bases and J dropped 1 base, with 9 bases sitting between them. CDR3: CASSPPQDPQETQYF. In DNA, the CDR3 is TGTGCCAGCTCACCACCACAGGACCCCCAAGAGACCCAGTACTTC. The full variable domain, with the rest looked up from reference TRBV18 and TRBJ2-5, is NAGVMQNPRHLVRRRGQEARLRCSPMKGHSHVYWYRQLPEEGLKFMVYLQKENIIDESGMPKERFSAEFPKEGPSILRIQQVVRGDSAAYFCASSPPQDPQETQYFGPGTRLLVL.

The chain couples TRBV19 to TRBJ1-2, with no clear D. Germline V gene data show CDR1 as LNHDA and CDR2 as SQIVND (reference sequence). The CDR3 has 15 amino acids. V gave up 1 base and J gave up 6 bases, with 15 bases separating them. The CDR3 spells CASSIVSAGGNGYTF. The CDR3 region has the DNA TGTGCCAGTAGTATAGTGAGCGCAGGCGGGAATGGCTACACCTTC.